Each of the 24 T cell receptor beta chains below was sequenced from the same sample in a study of blood T cell repertoires in COVID-19. Clones were read by immunoSEQ multiplex PCR, and TCRdb kept only the in-frame ones, dropping some. The data show about 200,000 clones, around three quarters seen once. Sequencing was done on a sample of peripheral blood. All receptors derive from a woman aged 70-85 years with acute or convalescent COVID-19.

The chain has TRBV10-1 and TRBJ2-3; D perhaps matches TRBD2 (6 bases). This CDR3 spans 15 amino acids. CDR1 WNHNN and CDR2 SYGVQD come from the germline V gene (reference sequence). V was pared by 2 bases and J by 5 bases, with 14 bases between. CDR3: CASSEGLIDVDTQYF. Written as DNA, the CDR3 is TGCGCCAGCAGTGAGGGACTAATAGACGTAGATACGCAGTATTTT.

The chain carries TRBV5-1 and TRBJ1-1; TRBD1 is a possible D gene (6 bases). From germline, CDR1 is SGHRS and CDR2 YFSETQ. V was pared by 1 base and J by 5 bases, with 15 bases between. The CDR3 spans 15 residues. The CDR3 nucleotides read TGCGCCAGCAGCTTGTCGTCGTTGGGGGCGACTGAAGCTTTCTTT. Its protein product is CASSLSSLGATEAFF.

This clone was counted only a few times. The V gene is TRBV3-1 (or the pseudogene TRBV3-2), the J gene TRBJ1-2; D ambiguous. Trimming pared 1 base from V and 6 bases from J, leaving 12 bases between. CDR1 and CDR2 from the germline V gene are LGHDT and YNNKEL (reference sequence). The CDR3 is 14 amino acids. The CDR3, as DNA: TGTGCCAGCAGCCAAGCTGTGGGGAGGGATGGCTACACCTTC. It translates to CASSQAVGRDGYTF.

The rearrangement joins TRBV2 to TRBJ1-2; a possible D gene is TRBD1 (6 bases). V was trimmed by 4 bases and J by 1 base, leaving 19 bases between them. The germline gives CDR1 SNHLY, CDR2 FYNNEI. The CDR3 covers 17 residues. The CDR3 here is CASSVIQGRLNNYGYTF. DNA for the CDR3: TGTGCCAGCAGTGTGATACAGGGACGTCTTAATAACTATGGCTACACCTTC. Supplemented by reference TRBV2 and TRBJ1-2, the full variable domain reads EPEVTQTPSHQVTQMGQEVILRCVPISNHLYFYWYRQILGQKVEFLVSFYNNEISEKSEIFDDQFSVERPDGSNFTLKIRSTKLEDSAMYFCASSVIQGRLNNYGYTFGSGTRLTVV.

This rearrangement joins TRBV5-6 to TRBJ1-1; D is uncertain. CDR3 size: 14 residues. V was pared by 0 bases and J by 5 bases, with 11 bases between. Germline values: CDR1 SGHDT, CDR2 YYEEEE. The CDR3 sequence: CASSLVRGLTEAFF. In DNA form, the CDR3 reads TGTGCCAGCAGCTTGGTCCGGGGATTGACTGAAGCTTTCTTT.

The chain is built from TRBV6-5 and TRBJ2-7, with D possibly being TRBD2 (6 bases). Between the trimmed V and J ends, which lost 7 bases and 4 bases, there was a span of 17 bases. Germline V gene lookup returns CDR1 MNHEY and CDR2 SVGAGI. The CDR3 extends over 14 amino acids. The CDR3 loop reads CASTSGQGGYEQYF. The CDR3 coding sequence is TGTGCCAGCACGAGCGGGCAGGGCGGGTACGAGCAGTACTTC.

The chain carries TRBV7-9 and TRBJ2-2; D unclear. Germline CDR1 reads SEHNR; CDR2 reads FQNEAQ (reference sequence). This CDR3 has 15 residues. V lost 7 bases and J 8 bases, leaving 20 bases between the germline ends. CDR3: CASTLLSGSDGELFF. The CDR3 DNA reads TGTGCCAGCACTCTGCTGTCGGGTTCGGATGGGGAGCTGTTTTTT.

This chain uses TRBV5-4 with TRBJ2-5; the D gene is possibly TRBD2 (5 bases). This CDR3 contains 13 residues. V was trimmed by 1 base and J by 5 bases, leaving 9 bases between them. Germline CDR1 and CDR2: SGHNT and YYREEE (reference sequence). CDR3 DNA: TGTGCCAGCAGCTTGCCCCGAGGGGAGACCCAGTACTTC. Its protein product is CASSLPRGETQYF.

This clone was recorded only once. The chain couples TRBV18 to TRBJ2-3; tentatively, D is TRBD2 (6 bases). V lost 5 bases and J lost 6, with 15 bases in between. The CDR3 sequence is 14 residues long. Germline loops: CDR1 KGHSH, CDR2 LQKENI. The CDR3 loop reads CASSSEGGGDTQYF. The CDR3 DNA sequence: TGTGCCAGCTCATCAGAAGGAGGAGGGGATACGCAGTATTTT.

This clone was recorded once. The genes are TRBV7-8 and TRBJ2-3; the match to TRBD2 covers 7 bases. Germline values: CDR1 SGHVS, CDR2 FQNEAQ. This CDR3 is 16 amino acids long. With V trimmed by 6 bases and J by 6 bases, 15 bases remained unmatched. CDR3 sequence: CASSKTGTTFSDTQYF. The CDR3 DNA sequence: TGTGCCAGCAGTAAAACCGGGACTACTTTTTCGGATACGCAGTATTTT.

The chain joins TRBV18 to TRBJ2-7; D gene ambiguous. Trimming took off 2 bases at V and 6 bases at J, with 11 bases between the two ends. The CDR3 totals 13 residues. CDR1 and CDR2 (germline): KGHSH, LQKENI. CDR3 loop: CASSPKAESEQYF. The CDR3 nucleotides read TGTGCCAGCTCACCAAAGGCGGAGAGCGAGCAGTACTTC.

For the CDR3, the DNA is TGTGCCAGCAGTCCCGGGACAGTCTCCTACGAGCAGTACTTC. Amino acid sequence: CASSPGTVSYEQYF. The chain couples TRBV27 to TRBJ2-7, with 7 bases matching TRBD1. CDR1 is MNHEY, CDR2 SMNVEV, per germline (reference sequence). Trimming took 5 bases from V and 0 from J; bases not matched to a gene: 4. The CDR3 length is 14 residues.

This clone turned up a few times. The chain joins TRBV10-3 to TRBJ1-1; a possible D gene is TRBD1 (5 bases). Germline lookup yields CDR1 ENHRY and CDR2 SYGVKD. The CDR3 consists of 15 residues. V gave up 5 bases and J gave up 0 bases, with 13 bases separating them. The CDR3 region has the DNA TGTGCCATCAGTACAGGCGGCTTGATGAACACTGAAGCTTTCTTT. Translating gives CAISTGGLMNTEAFF.

The chain links TRBV5-1 to TRBJ2-7; D is unresolved. Per the germline V gene, CDR1 is SGHRS and CDR2 is YFSETQ. The CDR3 runs to 12 residues. Trimming took 1 base from V and 2 from J, leaving 4 bases between them. CDR3 coding DNA: TGCGCCAGCAGCTTGAATACCTACGAGCAGTACTTC. This encodes CASSLNTYEQYF.

This clone was observed once. The rearrangement links TRBV19 to TRBJ1-2; 11 nucleotides line up with TRBD1. There are 13 residues in the CDR3. Trimming cost V 5 bases and J 7 bases; bases outside gene matches: 3. CDR1 is LNHDA and CDR2 is SQIVND in the germline V gene (reference sequence). The CDR3 region is CASSAGQGAGYTF. The CDR3 DNA sequence: TGTGCCAGTAGTGCCGGACAGGGGGCTGGCTACACCTTC.

The chain employs TRBV7-9 and TRBJ2-1; the D gene is possibly TRBD2 (6 bases). Germline loops: CDR1 SEHNR, CDR2 FQNEAQ (reference sequence). This CDR3 spans 16 amino acids. With 4 bases removed from V and 2 bases from J, the gap between germline ends came to 15 bases. This chain's CDR3 is CASSSFAQRAYNEQFF. As DNA, the CDR3 is TGTGCCAGCAGCTCCTTTGCCCAGCGGGCCTACAATGAGCAGTTCTTC. Drawing the rest from reference TRBV7-9 and TRBJ2-1, the complete variable domain is DTGVSQNPRHKITKRGQNVTFRCDPISEHNRLYWYRQTLGQGPEFLTYFQNEAQLEKSRLLSDRFSAERPKGSFSTLEIQRTEQGDSAMYLCASSSFAQRAYNEQFFGPGTRLTVL.

This clone was seen a handful of times. V and J are TRBV7-9 and TRBJ1-4; no definite D call. V gave up 1 base and J gave up 0 bases, with 12 bases separating them. Per the germline V gene, CDR1 is SEHNR and CDR2 is FQNEAQ (reference sequence). This CDR3 has 17 amino acids. CDR3 sequence (DNA): TGTGCCAGCAGCTTAGGTGGCGGAACTGCAACTAATGAAAAACTGTTTTTT. This codes for CASSLGGGTATNEKLFF.

This clone was seen just once. V gene TRBV18 combines with J gene TRBJ1-6; D is undetermined. V was cut by 6 bases and J by 3 bases, with 6 bases left in between. Germline V lookup: CDR1 KGHSH, CDR2 LQKENI. The CDR3 consists of 13 residues. The CDR3 DNA reads as TGTGCCAGCTCCCCTAACTATAATTCACCCCTCCACTTT. Translation gives CASSPNYNSPLHF.

Only a few counts were recorded for this clone. The CDR3 sequence is CASSKPPRRSLPDNYGYTF. The CDR3 DNA reads TGTGCCAGCAGCAAACCCCCGCGAAGGAGCCTCCCTGATAACTATGGCTACACCTTC. The V call is TRBV21-1, the J call TRBJ1-2. TRBV21-1 is a known pseudogene. This CDR3 region has 19 residues.

With respect to this clone: Other DNA sequences from this sample encode an identical CDR3 as well. The V and J genes are TRBV7-2 and TRBJ2-2, with TRBD1 matching 9 bases. From germline, CDR1 is SGHTA and CDR2 FQGNSA. The V and J ends lost 0 bases and 5 bases, in that order; junction bases with no gene match: 1. The CDR3 runs to 15 residues. The CDR3 DNA reads as TGTGCCAGCAGCTTAGCGACAGGGGGGACCGGGGAGCTGTTTTTT. Its translation: CASSLATGGTGELFF.

This clone has just a few counts. This chain connects TRBV5-8 to TRBJ2-2; a weak D match, TRBD1 (5 bases). V was trimmed by 1 base and J by 6 bases, leaving 13 bases between them. The CDR3 sequence is 15 residues long. Germline V gives CDR1 SGHTS, CDR2 YDEGEE. The CDR3 loop is CASSLRTIRAGELFF. The CDR3 DNA reads TGTGCCAGCAGCTTGAGGACAATACGGGCCGGGGAGCTGTTTTTT.

In its sample, this clone was seen a few times. The chain's CDR3 is CASSQDQGQETQYF. CDR3 nucleotides: TGCGCCAGCAGCCAAGATCAGGGCCAAGAGACCCAGTACTTC. This chain uses TRBV4-3 with TRBJ2-5; D might be TRBD1 (5 bases). The CDR3 sequence is 14 residues long. Trimming pared 0 bases from V and 1 base from J, leaving 6 bases between. Germline loops: CDR1 LGHNA, CDR2 YSLEER.

In its sample, this clone was seen many times. This sequence joins TRBV2 and TRBJ2-7, with 7 bases identical to TRBD1. Germline lookup yields CDR1 SNHLY and CDR2 FYNNEI. With V trimmed by 7 bases and J by 4 bases, 7 bases remained unmatched. The CDR3 spans 13 residues. The CDR3 loop reads CASTKDRLYEQYF. CDR3 in DNA: TGTGCCAGCACGAAGGACAGGCTTTACGAGCAGTACTTC.

CDR3 nucleotides: TGTGCCAGCAGTGACCGCGGGACTAGCACCAATGAGCAGTTCTTC. It specifies CASSDRGTSTNEQFF. The chain links TRBV6-4 to TRBJ2-1; 9 nucleotides line up with TRBD2. Germline loops: CDR1 MRHNA, CDR2 SNTAGT. The CDR3 is 15 residues long. V trimming: 2 bases; J trimming: 6 bases; junction bases outside the gene matches: 5.